This TCR beta chain was profiled in a study of vaccination effects on CD4 cells after COVID-19. Study observations and caveats: Post-vaccine spike-reactive clones in convalescents were mainly new vaccine-induced clones.

Once cultured for under 11 days, the cells underwent separation to obtain CD4+ T cells. The infection with SARS-CoV-2 (confirmed by PCR) occurred in this person between March and December 2020. Each participant was administered two doses of either the BNT162b2 or the mRNA-1273 vaccine. Worth noting for this clone: What it binds is unknown.

The protocol was immunoSEQ multiplex PCR, while the TCRdb copy is restricted to in-frame clones and leaves out a portion. In the table there are roughly 33,000 clones, 75% of which are singletons. CDR1 and CDR2 from the germline V gene are SGHRS and YFSETQ. Between the trimmed V and J ends, which lost 4 bases and 5 bases, there was a span of 15 bases. The CDR3 is 14 residues long. The sequencing here drew on CD4+ T cells from PBMCs cultured without peptide, taken after COVID-19 vaccination. This chain connects TRBV5-1 to TRBJ2-5; D may match TRBD1 or TRBD2 (7 bases each). The sequence derives from a human donor who had a prior SARS-CoV-2 infection. CDR3 nucleotide sequence: TGCGCCAGCAGCGGGGGAGGGGGCCGGGAGACCCAGTACTTC. This gives the protein CASSGGGGRETQYF.